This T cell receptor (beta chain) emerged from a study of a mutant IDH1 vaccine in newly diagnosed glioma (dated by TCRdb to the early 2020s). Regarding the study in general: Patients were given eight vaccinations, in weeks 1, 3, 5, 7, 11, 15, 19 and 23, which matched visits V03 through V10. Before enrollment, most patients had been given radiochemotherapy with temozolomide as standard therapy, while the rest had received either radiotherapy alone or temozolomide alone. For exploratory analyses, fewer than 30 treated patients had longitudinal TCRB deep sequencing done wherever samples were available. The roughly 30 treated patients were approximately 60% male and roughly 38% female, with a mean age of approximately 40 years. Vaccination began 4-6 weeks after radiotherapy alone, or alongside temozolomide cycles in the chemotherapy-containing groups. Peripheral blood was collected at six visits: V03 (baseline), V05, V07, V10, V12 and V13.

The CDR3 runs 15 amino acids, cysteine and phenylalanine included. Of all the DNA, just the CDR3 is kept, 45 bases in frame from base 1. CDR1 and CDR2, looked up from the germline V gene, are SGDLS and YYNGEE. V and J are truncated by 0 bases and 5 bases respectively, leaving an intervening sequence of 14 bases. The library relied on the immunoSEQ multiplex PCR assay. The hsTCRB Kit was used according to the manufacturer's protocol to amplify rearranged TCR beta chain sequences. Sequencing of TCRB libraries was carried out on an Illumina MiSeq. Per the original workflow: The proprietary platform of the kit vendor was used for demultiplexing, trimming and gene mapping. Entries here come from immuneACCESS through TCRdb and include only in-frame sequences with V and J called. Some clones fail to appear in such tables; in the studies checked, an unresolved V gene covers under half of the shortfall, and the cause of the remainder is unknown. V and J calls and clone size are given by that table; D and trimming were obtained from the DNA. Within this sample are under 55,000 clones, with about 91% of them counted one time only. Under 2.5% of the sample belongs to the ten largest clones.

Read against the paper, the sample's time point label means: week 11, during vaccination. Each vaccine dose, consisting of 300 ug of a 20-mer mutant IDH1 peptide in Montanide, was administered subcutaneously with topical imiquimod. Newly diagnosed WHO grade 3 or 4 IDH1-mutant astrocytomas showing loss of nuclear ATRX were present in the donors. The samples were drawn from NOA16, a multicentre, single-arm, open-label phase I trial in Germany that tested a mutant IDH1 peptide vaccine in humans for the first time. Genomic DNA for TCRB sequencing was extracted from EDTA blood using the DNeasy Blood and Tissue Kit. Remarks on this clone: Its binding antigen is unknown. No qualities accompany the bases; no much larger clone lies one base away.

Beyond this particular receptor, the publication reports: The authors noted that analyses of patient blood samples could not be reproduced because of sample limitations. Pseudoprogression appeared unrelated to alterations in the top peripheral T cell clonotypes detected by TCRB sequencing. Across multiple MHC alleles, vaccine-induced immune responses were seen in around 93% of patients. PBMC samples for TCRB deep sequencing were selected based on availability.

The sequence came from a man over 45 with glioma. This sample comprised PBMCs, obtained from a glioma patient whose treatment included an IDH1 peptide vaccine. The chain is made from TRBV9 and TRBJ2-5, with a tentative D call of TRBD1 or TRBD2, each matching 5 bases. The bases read TGTGCCAGCAGCGTAGTTGAGGGGATATGGGAGACCCAGTACTTC. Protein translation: CASSVVEGIWETQYF.